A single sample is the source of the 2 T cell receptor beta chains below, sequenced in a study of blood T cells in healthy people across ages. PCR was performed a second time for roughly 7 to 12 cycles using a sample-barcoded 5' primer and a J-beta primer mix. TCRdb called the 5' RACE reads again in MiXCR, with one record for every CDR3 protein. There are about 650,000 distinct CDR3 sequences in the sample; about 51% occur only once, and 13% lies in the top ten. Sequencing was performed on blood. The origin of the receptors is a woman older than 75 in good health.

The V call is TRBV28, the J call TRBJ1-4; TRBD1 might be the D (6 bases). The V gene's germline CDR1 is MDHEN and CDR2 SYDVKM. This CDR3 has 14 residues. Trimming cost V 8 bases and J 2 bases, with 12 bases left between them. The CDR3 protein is CASRSTGTNEKLFF. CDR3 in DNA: TGTGCCAGCCGATCGACAGGCACTAATGAAAAACTGTTTTTT. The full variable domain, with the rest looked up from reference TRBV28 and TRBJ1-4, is DVKVTQSSRYLVKRTGEKVFLECVQDMDHENMFWYRQDPGLGLRLIYFSYDVKMKEKGDIPEGYSVSREKKERFSLILESASTNQTSMYLCASRSTGTNEKLFFGSGTQLSVL.

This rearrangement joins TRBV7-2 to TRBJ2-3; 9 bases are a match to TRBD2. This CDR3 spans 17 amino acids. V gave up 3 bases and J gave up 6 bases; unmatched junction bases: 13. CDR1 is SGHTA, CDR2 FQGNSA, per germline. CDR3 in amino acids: CASSFTGRGRALDTQYF. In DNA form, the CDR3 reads TGTGCCAGCAGCTTCACGGGCCGCGGGAGGGCCCTGGATACGCAGTATTTT.